This paragraph covers one T cell receptor (beta chain) sequence. As yet, its antigen is unknown. This sample is part of a study of cytomegalovirus exposure and HLA in healthy donors. Points from the study as a whole: Rare sequences made up most TCRs, while some public TCRs were found in many donors.

From germline, CDR1 is SQVTM and CDR2 ANQGSEA. This CDR3 is 16 amino acids long. The trim removed 1 base at V and 4 bases at J, leaving 11 bases unmatched. PCR amplification relied on 60 Vbeta primers (plus 13 Jbeta primers). TCRdb keeps only in-frame clones here, not all; method: immunoSEQ multiplex PCR. The sample includes about 160,000 clones, 70% to 80% of them seen just once. This TCR was sampled from a woman in her forties or fifties in good health and CMV-seronegative. This chain connects TRBV29-1 to TRBJ2-3; 7 bases line up with TRBD2. The specimen was PBMCs. The CDR3, as DNA: TGCAGCGTTGAAGGGGACTACCGCATTGGCGCAGATACGCAGTATTTT. Translated: CSVEGDYRIGADTQYF.